This TCR beta chain was sequenced in a study of T cell changes during pregnancy in multiple sclerosis. Using immunoSEQ multiplex PCR, the repertoire was profiled, and TCRdb retains in-frame clones only, with some absent. The table has about 32,000 clones, roughly 89% seen once; the top ten hold roughly a tenth. The TCR was taken from a female donor with multiple sclerosis, enrolled in a pregnancy study. The sample was CD8+ T cells from peripheral blood mononuclear cells, taken in the second trimester of pregnancy.

The CDR3 region is CASSQNRQGQETQYF. The CDR3 DNA sequence: TGTGCCAGCAGCCAGAACCGACAGGGACAAGAGACCCAGTACTTC. J is TRBJ2-5 and V is TRBV7-9, with 7 bases fitting TRBD1. There are 15 residues in the CDR3. Germline CDR1 is SEHNR and CDR2 is FQNEAQ (reference sequence). The trim removed 5 bases at V and 2 bases at J, leaving 8 bases unmatched.